This TCR beta chain was sequenced in a study of cytomegalovirus exposure and HLA in healthy donors. General study findings and limits: As was reported, the HLA-A and HLA-B alleles of most subjects were accurately predicted from TCR beta sequences. Analyzed later, most CMV-associated TCR beta chains appeared HLA-restricted. Cytomegalovirus-associated TCR beta chains were listed, numbering under 200. Analysis was carried out at a later point, and it linked a missense DCLRE1C variant to TCR beta V- and J-gene trimming.

The CDR3 is 12 amino acids. In germline, CDR1 is MNHEY, CDR2 SVGAGI. The V end was cut by 7 bases, the J end by 1 base, with 5 bases between. A remark on this clone: What it binds is not known.

This PCR relied on a set of 60 Vbeta primers and 13 Jbeta primers. The data were produced by immunoSEQ multiplex PCR, yet TCRdb's version contains in-frame clones alone and is incomplete. The sample has about 240,000 clones; roughly 82% are singletons. V and J are TRBV6-5 and TRBJ2-1; D is unclear. Sequenced sample: PBMCs. This TCR came from a woman in her forties in good health and CMV-seropositive. The CDR3 reads CASTGSYNEQFF. In DNA, the CDR3 is TGTGCCAGCACAGGATCCTACAATGAGCAGTTCTTC.